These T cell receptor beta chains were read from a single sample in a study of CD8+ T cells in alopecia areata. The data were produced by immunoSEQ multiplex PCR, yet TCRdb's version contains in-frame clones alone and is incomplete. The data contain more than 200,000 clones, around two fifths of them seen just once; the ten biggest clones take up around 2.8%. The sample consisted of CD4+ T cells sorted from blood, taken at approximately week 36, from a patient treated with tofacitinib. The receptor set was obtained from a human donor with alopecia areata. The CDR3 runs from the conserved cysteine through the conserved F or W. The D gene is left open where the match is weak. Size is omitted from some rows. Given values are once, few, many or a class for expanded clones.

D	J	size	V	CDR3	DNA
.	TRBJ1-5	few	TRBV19	CASSMSAHGNQPQHF	TGTGCCAGTAGTATGTCAGCCCACGGCAATCAGCCCCAGCATTTT
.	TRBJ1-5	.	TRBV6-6	CASSDRPQHF	TGTGCCAGCAGCGACCGGCCCCAGCATTTT
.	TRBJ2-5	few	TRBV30	CAWMERETQYF	TGTGCCTGGATGGAACGGGAGACCCAGTACTTC
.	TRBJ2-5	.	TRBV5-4	CASSNSGLGETQYF	TGTGCCAGCAGTAATAGCGGCTTGGGGGAGACCCAGTACTTC
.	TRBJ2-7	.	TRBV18	CASSPPGAGQYF	TGTGCCAGCTCACCACCCGGGGCCGGGCAGTACTTC
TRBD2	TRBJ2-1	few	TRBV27	CASSAFPLLAGGNNEQFF	TGTGCCAGCAGTGCCTTCCCCCTACTAGCGGGAGGGAACAATGAGCAGTTCTTC
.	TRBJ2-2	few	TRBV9	CASSVRPDSNTGELFF	TGTGCCAGCAGCGTCAGACCGGACTCGAACACCGGGGAGCTGTTTTTT
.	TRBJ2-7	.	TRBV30	CAWSVVPYEQYF	TGTGCCTGGAGTGTAGTCCCCTACGAGCAGTACTTC
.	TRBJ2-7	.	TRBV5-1	CASSFRDTSSYEQYF	TGCGCCAGCAGCTTCCGGGACACTAGCTCCTACGAGCAGTACTTC
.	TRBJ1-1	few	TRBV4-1	CASSRGNRGSEAFF	TGCGCCAGCAGCCGGGGAAACAGAGGCTCTGAAGCTTTCTTT
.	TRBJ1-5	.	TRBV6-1	CASGSEQLQPQHF	TGTGCCAGCGGGAGCGAACAGCTTCAGCCCCAGCATTTT
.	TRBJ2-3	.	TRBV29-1	CSASRQRVGTDTQYF	TGCAGCGCTTCGCGTCAGAGGGTCGGCACAGATACGCAGTATTTT
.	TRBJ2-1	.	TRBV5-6	CASGRLGRPLLSSYNEQFF	TGTGCCAGCGGGCGACTAGGCCGTCCCTTATTGAGCTCCTACAATGAGCAGTTCTTC
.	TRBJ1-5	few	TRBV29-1	CSVGGQGVEPQHF	TGCAGCGTCGGAGGCCAGGGAGTAGAGCCCCAGCATTTT